What follows are 29 T cell receptor beta chains derived from one specimen sequenced in a study of regulatory T cells in long-lasting Graves disease (dated by TCRdb to the early 2020s). Libraries were prepared through multiplex PCR. The reads were generated on an Illumina HiSeq 4000. iRepertoire HTBI primers and Arm-PCR amplification of CDR3 regions were used to construct TCR beta libraries. TCRdb took the public reads, trimmed them with fastp at Q25, ran MiXCR for clone calling and kept in-frame beta chains. CDR3 protein sequences are deduplicated, and each keeps its most common genes and DNA. The sample table lists around 340,000 distinct CDR3 sequences, around 19% of them with a count of one. The leading ten clones occupy 29% of the sample. In the paper's terms, the time point label means: persistent/refractory GD, antithyroid drugs over 5 years with positive TRAb. For both TCR sequencing and RNA sequencing, RNA was extracted from PBMCs in TRIzol.

The material was peripheral blood mononuclear cells (PBMCs), obtained when the disease was refractory, from a patient treated with antithyroid drugs. The receptors were gathered from a female donor with Graves disease.

This clonotype has more than one count but fewer than ten. The rearrangement links TRBV30 to TRBJ2-7; D remains unclear. The CDR3 covers 12 residues. Trimming stripped 4 bases from V and 0 bases from J, with 7 bases between. Germline V lookup: CDR1 GTSNPN, CDR2 SVGIG (reference sequence). The DNA for the CDR3 is TGTGCCTGGAAGAAGAGCTCCTACGAGCAGTACTTC. Encoded protein: CAWKKSSYEQYF.

The rearrangement links TRBV7-9 to TRBJ1-5; possibly TRBD1 for D (5 bases). CDR3 size: 13 residues. With 4 bases removed from V and 4 bases from J, the gap between germline ends came to 8 bases. Germline V gene sequence: CDR1 SEHNR, CDR2 FQNEAQ (reference sequence). The CDR3 coding sequence is TGTGCCAGCAGCTCCCCAGGGAATCAGCCCCAGCATTTT. Residues: CASSSPGNQPQHF.

About this clonotype itself: This may stem from a read error, because a much larger clone lies one nucleotide away. The V and J genes are TRBV7-2 and TRBJ2-5, with 10 bases aligning to TRBD2. The germline V gene has CDR1 SGHTA and CDR2 FQGNSA. The CDR3 is 16 amino acids. CDR3 in amino acids: CGSSISGRISGETQYF. The CDR3 coding sequence is TGTGGCAGCAGTATTAGCGGGAGGATCTCAGGAGAGACCCAGTACTTC.

This clonotype has at least ten counts. This sequence joins TRBV12-3 or TRBV12-4 and TRBJ2-7; 8 bases line up with TRBD1. There are 15 residues in the CDR3. With 1 base clipped from V and 1 base from J, the junction kept 3 bases outside the gene matches. The CDR3 DNA sequence: TGTGCCAGCAGTTTAGTGGGGACAGGTTCCTACGAGCAGTACTTC. It codes for CASSLVGTGSYEQYF.

The chain uses TRBV4-1 and TRBJ2-3, with 8 bases matching TRBD1. The V gene's germline CDR1 is MGHRA and CDR2 YSYEKL. The CDR3 loop spans 16 amino acids. The V segment lost 1 base and the J segment 2 bases; nucleotides outside the gene matches: 5. CDR3 coding DNA: TGCGCCAGCAGCCAAGCCTCGACAGGGGCCACAGATACGCAGTATTTT. It yields the protein CASSQASTGATDTQYF.

Of note for this clonotype: Possible read error: a much larger clone is one base away. The J gene is TRBJ2-7, the V gene TRBV6-1; D is uncertain. Between the trimmed V and J ends, which lost 11 bases and 5 bases, there was a span of 10 bases. CDR1 and CDR2 (germline): MNHNS, SASEGT. This CDR3 contains 10 residues. Here the CDR3 reads CASRQHEQYF. CDR3 coding DNA: TGTGCCTCGCGTCAGCACGAGCAGTACTTC.

The J gene is TRBJ1-1, the V gene TRBV7-9; unclear D gene. With 2 bases removed from V and 7 bases from J, the gap between germline ends came to 11 bases. Germline V gene data show CDR1 as SEHNR and CDR2 as FQNEAQ (reference sequence). This CDR3 has 13 residues. This chain's CDR3 is CASSLIAESEAFF. Here the CDR3 DNA reads TGTGCCAGCAGCTTAATTGCTGAGAGTGAAGCTTTCTTT.

This clonotype was found a few times. This chain links TRBV4-2 with TRBJ1-6; D gene unclear. The CDR3 is made up of 14 amino acids. Germline V gene sequence: CDR1 LGHNA, CDR2 YNFKEQ. Trimming left V 4 bases short and J 8 bases short, with 12 bases between. The chain's CDR3 is CASSPPYGDSPLHF. The CDR3 region has the DNA TGTGCCAGCAGCCCCCCGTACGGGGATTCACCCCTCCACTTT.

The chain carries TRBV5-1 and TRBJ2-6; D unresolved. This CDR3 spans 19 amino acids. Germline V lookup: CDR1 SGHRS, CDR2 YFSETQ. The V and J ends lost 0 bases and 0 bases respectively, with 16 bases between them. DNA of the CDR3: TGCGCCAGCAGCTTGGCGGCTGGGGTTCCAATCTCTGGGGCCAACGTCCTGACTTTC. As protein: CASSLAAGVPISGANVLTF. The full variable domain, completed using reference TRBV5-1 and TRBJ2-6, is KAGVTQTPRYLIKTRGQQVTLSCSPISGHRSVSWYQQTPGQGLQFLFEYFSETQRNKGNFPGRFSGRQFSNSRSEMNVSTLELGDSALYLCASSLAAGVPISGANVLTFGAGSRLTVL.

The chain couples TRBV19 to TRBJ1-1, with D tentatively TRBD1 (6 bases). The CDR3 spans 15 residues. CDR1 LNHDA and CDR2 SQIVND come from the germline V gene (reference sequence). Deletions cut 4 bases from V and 4 bases from J, with 16 bases between. The CDR3 region is CASSTRTVMSTEAFF. Written as DNA, the CDR3 is TGTGCCAGTAGTACAAGGACAGTGATGAGCACTGAAGCTTTCTTT.

In its sample, this clonotype was seen many times. The chain uses TRBV29-1 and TRBJ2-5, with TRBD1 matching over 8 bases. The CDR3 length is 16 residues. V lost 7 bases to trimming and J lost 2 bases; unmatched junction nucleotides: 15. Germline loops: CDR1 SQVTM, CDR2 ANQGSEA. CDR3 loop: CSAIGILGQGQETQYF. CDR3 bases: TGCAGCGCCATTGGGATCCTAGGACAGGGTCAAGAGACCCAGTACTTC.

This clonotype has only one observation. The chain is built from TRBV7-2 and TRBJ2-3, with TRBD1 matching 10 bases. Trimming removed 10 bases from V and 0 bases from J; junction bases left unmatched: 10. CDR3 length: 16 residues. Germline V CDR1 and CDR2: SGHTA, FQGNSA. CDR3 region: CATRQGAYLSTDTQYF. The CDR3 region has the DNA TGTGCCACAAGACAGGGGGCGTACCTTAGCACAGATACGCAGTATTTT.

The rearrangement links TRBV16 to TRBJ1-2; 7 bases line up with TRBD1. V shed 2 bases, J shed 6 bases, and the junction held 15 bases outside the gene matches. CDR1 KGHSY and CDR2 FQNENV come from the germline V gene. The CDR3 sequence is 17 residues long. The DNA of the CDR3 is TGTGCCAGCAGCCAAGGTTTCGGGACAGAGCCTGGGCATGGCTACACCTTC. It encodes CASSQGFGTEPGHGYTF.

This clonotype was found many times. The chain recombines TRBV28 with TRBJ1-2; a possible D gene is TRBD1 (5 bases). Germline V gene lookup returns CDR1 MDHEN and CDR2 SYDVKM. The CDR3 has 14 residues. V lost 1 base, J lost 2 bases, and 8 bases lay in between. The CDR3 bases are TGTGCCAGCAGTTTATTGGCAGGGAACTATGGCTACACCTTC. This gives the protein CASSLLAGNYGYTF.

This clonotype came up many times. The rearrangement uses TRBV28 and TRBJ2-2; D is tentatively TRBD1 or TRBD2 (6 bases each). The germline gives CDR1 MDHEN, CDR2 SYDVKM. V was clipped by 3 bases and J by 6 bases, with 11 bases between them. The CDR3 loop spans 14 amino acids. The CDR3 DNA sequence: TGTGCCAGCAGTTTTGGGGGGCTGGCCGGGGAGCTGTTTTTT. It is translated as CASSFGGLAGELFF.

This clonotype was detected a few times. The J gene is TRBJ1-1, the V gene TRBV30; possible D gene TRBD1, 5 bases. Per germline, CDR1 GTSNPN and CDR2 SVGIG (reference sequence). Trimming removed 4 bases at V and 1 base at J, with 10 bases between. The CDR3 contains 13 residues. The CDR3 protein is CAWNPGGNTEAFF. Here the CDR3 DNA reads TGTGCCTGGAACCCCGGGGGGAACACTGAAGCTTTCTTT. Combining the CDR3 with reference TRBV30 and TRBJ1-1 gives the whole variable domain SQTIHQWPATLVQPVGSPLSLECTVEGTSNPNLYWYRQAAGRGLQLLFYSVGIGQISSEVPQNLSASRPQDRQFILSSKKLLLSDSGFYLCAWNPGGNTEAFFGQGTRLTVV.

The genes are TRBV30 and TRBJ1-3; D not certain. The CDR3 has 15 residues. From germline, CDR1 is GTSNPN and CDR2 SVGIG (reference sequence). Trimming shortened V by 0 bases and J by 0 bases, and 9 bases separated the two germline ends. CDR3 residues: CAWSVGQDSGNTIYF. In DNA form, the CDR3 reads TGTGCCTGGAGTGTAGGGCAGGACTCTGGAAACACCATATATTTT.

This clonotype was counted ten times or more. V is TRBV7-2 and J is TRBJ2-5; 7 bases fit TRBD1. The CDR3 is 13 amino acids. Germline V gene sequence: CDR1 SGHTA, CDR2 FQGNSA. V dropped 3 bases and J dropped 3; count of bases not matched to a gene: 1. CDR3: CASSLGQKETQYF. CDR3 in DNA: TGTGCCAGCAGCTTGGGACAGAAAGAGACCCAGTACTTC.

This clonotype came up a few times. Since a much larger clone is just one base distant, this may be a read error. The chain couples TRBV28 to TRBJ1-4, with a tentative D call TRBD1 (6 bases). CDR1 and CDR2 from the germline V gene are MDHEN and SYDVKM. There are 14 residues in the CDR3. CDR3 sequence (DNA): TGTGCCAGCAGGATCGGGACACGTAATGAAAGACTGTTTTTT. Protein product: CASRIGTRNERLFF.

The gene calls are TRBV24-1 and TRBJ1-6, with 7 bases aligning to TRBD1. The J segment lost 10 bases and the V segment lost 4 bases, leaving 6 bases of the junction unmatched. Germline CDR1 and CDR2: KGHDR and SFDVKD. The CDR3 length is 14 residues. The CDR3: CATSDSQGSSPLHF. The CDR3 DNA reads TGTGCCACCAGTGACTCACAGGGGTCGTCACCCCTCCACTTT.

This clonotype has only a few counts. The chain uses TRBV20-1 and TRBJ1-5; D uncertain. The CDR3 runs to 13 residues. Trimming took 4 bases from V and 8 from J, leaving 15 bases between them. CDR1 and CDR2 from the germline V gene are DFQATT and SNEGSKA (reference sequence). The CDR3: CSAKARIIEPQHF. For the CDR3, the DNA is TGCAGTGCTAAAGCCAGGATCATTGAGCCCCAGCATTTT.

In this sample, this clonotype turned up a few times. CDR3 amino acids: CASSFPGLASGANVLTF. CDR3 sequence (DNA): TGTGCCAGTAGTTTCCCCGGGTTGGCCTCTGGGGCCAACGTCCTGACTTTC. V gene TRBV19 combines with J gene TRBJ2-6; D is ambiguous. Germline loops: CDR1 LNHDA, CDR2 SQIVND (reference sequence). The CDR3 has 17 amino acids. V lost 5 bases and J lost 0, with 14 bases in between.

Of note for this clonotype: Being one base from a much bigger clone, this may be a read error. In this CDR3 the conserved last residue, phenylalanine or tryptophan, is missing, so a read error is likely. The chain has TRBV3-1 and TRBJ1-2; D unclear. The CDR3 sequence is 13 residues long. Germline V gives CDR1 LGHDT, CDR2 YNNKEL (reference sequence). Trimming shortened V by 1 base and J by 2 bases, and 5 bases separated the two germline ends. The CDR3 DNA reads as TGTGCCAGCAGCCAAGTCGAAAACTATGGCTACACCTCC. As protein: CASSQVENYGYTS.

This clonotype has a handful of counts. The chain couples TRBV5-1 to TRBJ2-5; D call uncertain. There are 14 residues in the CDR3. Trimming took off 3 bases at V and 3 bases at J, with 12 bases between the two ends. Germline CDR1 SGHRS, CDR2 YFSETQ. Here the CDR3 DNA reads TGCGCCAGCAGCTCGGACGGCGCTGAAGAGACCCAGTACTTC. Protein product: CASSSDGAEETQYF.

This clonotype was counted a few times. Here the CDR3 reads CAISDLAADGELFF. The CDR3 coding sequence is TGTGCCATCAGTGATTTAGCGGCGGACGGGGAGCTGTTTTTT. V gene TRBV10-3 combines with J gene TRBJ2-2; tentative D call: TRBD2 (6 bases). Deletions cut 3 bases from V and 7 bases from J, with 12 bases between. In germline, CDR1 is ENHRY, CDR2 SYGVKD. CDR3 size: 14 residues.

The rearrangement joins TRBV5-1 to TRBJ1-1; D unclear. The CDR3 covers 13 residues. The germline gives CDR1 SGHRS, CDR2 YFSETQ. The V end was cut by 2 bases, the J end by 0 bases, with 5 bases between. CDR3 nucleotide sequence: TGCGCCAGCAGCTTTACGGTGAACACTGAAGCTTTCTTT. It yields the protein CASSFTVNTEAFF.

V gene TRBV4-2 combines with J gene TRBJ2-7, with TRBD2 identical over 12 bases. V was clipped by 4 bases and J by 4 bases; unmatched bases: 8. CDR1 and CDR2 from the germline V gene are LGHNA and YNFKEQ. The CDR3 totals 16 residues. CDR3 bases: TGTGCCAGCAGCCCGTGGACTAGCGGGACAGGTTACGAGCAGTACTTC. Its protein product is CASSPWTSGTGYEQYF.

A few counts support this clonotype. The V and J genes are TRBV7-2 and TRBJ2-7; D unclear. The CDR3 is 15 amino acids. Trimming took off 0 bases at V and 3 bases at J, with 12 bases between the two ends. Germline V gene lookup returns CDR1 SGHTA and CDR2 FQGNSA. The CDR3 loop reads CASSLAHGGSYEQYF. In DNA form, the CDR3 reads TGTGCCAGCAGCTTAGCACATGGTGGCAGCTACGAGCAGTACTTC.

A few counts support this clonotype. The chain uses TRBV5-1 and TRBJ2-5; D unresolved. The CDR3 has 14 amino acids. V was clipped by 0 bases and J by 9 bases, with 15 bases between them. Per germline, CDR1 SGHRS and CDR2 YFSETQ. The CDR3 region is CASSLEARRTPQYF. CDR3 in DNA: TGCGCCAGCAGCTTGGAAGCCCGCAGGACGCCCCAGTACTTC.